The clone carrying this T cell receptor beta chain appeared a single time. The antigen is unknown. Sequenced by immunoSEQ multiplex PCR; TCRdb stores in-frame clones only, minus some. The sample consists of tens of thousands of clones, approximately 96% of them appearing once. The sample comes from a study of monozygotic twins with cystic fibrosis. Trimming at V came to 3 bases and at J to 6 bases, leaving 6 bases not matched to a gene. The CDR3 totals 15 residues. Germline V gene lookup returns CDR1 MNHNS and CDR2 SASEGT. Study conclusions and caveats: Monozygotic CF twins shared more identical nucleotide clonotypes than unrelated patients. J usage was most co-twin-similar in 8 of 16 pairs, V in 13. No link emerged between shared CDR3 counts and age, concordance or severity.

The chain couples TRBV6-1 to TRBJ2-3; 10 nucleotides match TRBD2. The specimen was blood. The clonotype comes from a girl aged 2-10 years with cystic fibrosis. CDR3 bases: TGTGCCAGCAGTGAGGGTAGTAGCGGGAGGGATACGCAGTATTTT. Protein product: CASSEGSSGRDTQYF.